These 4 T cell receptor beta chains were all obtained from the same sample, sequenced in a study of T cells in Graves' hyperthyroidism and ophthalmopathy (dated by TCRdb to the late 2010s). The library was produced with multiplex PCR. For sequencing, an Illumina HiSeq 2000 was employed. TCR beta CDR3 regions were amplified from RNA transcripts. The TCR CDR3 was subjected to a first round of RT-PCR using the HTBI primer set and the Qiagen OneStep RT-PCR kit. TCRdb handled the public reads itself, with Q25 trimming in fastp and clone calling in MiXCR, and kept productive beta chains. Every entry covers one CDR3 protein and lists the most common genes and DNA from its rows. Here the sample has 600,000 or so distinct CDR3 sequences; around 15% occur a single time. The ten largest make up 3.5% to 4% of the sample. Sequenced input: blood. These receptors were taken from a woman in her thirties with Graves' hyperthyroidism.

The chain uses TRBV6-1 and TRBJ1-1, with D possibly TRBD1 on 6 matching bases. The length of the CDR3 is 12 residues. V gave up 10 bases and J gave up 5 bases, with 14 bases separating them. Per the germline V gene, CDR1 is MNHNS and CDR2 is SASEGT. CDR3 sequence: CATGKGGTEAFF. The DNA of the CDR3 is TGTGCCACTGGGAAAGGGGGGACTGAAGCTTTCTTT.

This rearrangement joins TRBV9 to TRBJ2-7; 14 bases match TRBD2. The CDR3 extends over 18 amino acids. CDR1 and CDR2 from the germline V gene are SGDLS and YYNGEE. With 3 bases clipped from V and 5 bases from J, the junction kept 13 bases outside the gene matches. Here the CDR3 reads CASSALTGLAGVRDEQYF. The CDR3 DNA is TGTGCCAGCAGCGCCCTCACGGGACTAGCGGGAGTCAGGGACGAGCAGTACTTC.

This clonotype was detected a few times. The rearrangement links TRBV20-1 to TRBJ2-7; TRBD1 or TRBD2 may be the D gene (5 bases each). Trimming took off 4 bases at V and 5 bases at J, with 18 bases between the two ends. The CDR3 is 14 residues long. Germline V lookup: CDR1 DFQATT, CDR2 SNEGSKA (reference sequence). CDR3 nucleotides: TGCAGTGCTACATCCAGGCAGGGACCCAACGAGCAGTACTTC. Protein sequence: CSATSRQGPNEQYF.

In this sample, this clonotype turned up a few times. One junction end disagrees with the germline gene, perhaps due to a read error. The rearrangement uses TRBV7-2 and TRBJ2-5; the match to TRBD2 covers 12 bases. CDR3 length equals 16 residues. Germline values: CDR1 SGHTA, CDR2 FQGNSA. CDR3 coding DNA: TGTGCCAGCAGCTTAGGACTAGCGGGAGATGGGGAGACCCGGTACTTC. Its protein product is CASSLGLAGDGETRYF.